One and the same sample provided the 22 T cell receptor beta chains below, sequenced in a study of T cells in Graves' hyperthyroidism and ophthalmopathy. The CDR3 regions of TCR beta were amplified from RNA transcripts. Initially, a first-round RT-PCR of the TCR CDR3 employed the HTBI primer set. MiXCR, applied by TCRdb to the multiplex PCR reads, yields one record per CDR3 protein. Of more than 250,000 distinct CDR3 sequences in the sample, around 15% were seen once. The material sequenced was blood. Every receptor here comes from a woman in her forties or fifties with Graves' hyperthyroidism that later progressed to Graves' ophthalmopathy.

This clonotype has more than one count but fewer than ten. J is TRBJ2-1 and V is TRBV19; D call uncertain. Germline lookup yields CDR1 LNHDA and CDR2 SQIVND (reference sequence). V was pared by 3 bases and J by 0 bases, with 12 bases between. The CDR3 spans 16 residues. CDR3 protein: CASSIRHLSSYNEQFF. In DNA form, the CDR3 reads TGTGCCAGTAGTATCAGACACCTAAGCTCCTACAATGAGCAGTTCTTC.

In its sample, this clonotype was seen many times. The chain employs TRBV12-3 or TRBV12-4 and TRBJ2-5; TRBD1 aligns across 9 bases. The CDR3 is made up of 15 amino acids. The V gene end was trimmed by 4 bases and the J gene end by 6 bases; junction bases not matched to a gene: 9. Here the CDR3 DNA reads TGTGCCAGCAGTTGGGGGACAGGGATGCTGCAGACCCAGTACTTC. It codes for CASSWGTGMLQTQYF.

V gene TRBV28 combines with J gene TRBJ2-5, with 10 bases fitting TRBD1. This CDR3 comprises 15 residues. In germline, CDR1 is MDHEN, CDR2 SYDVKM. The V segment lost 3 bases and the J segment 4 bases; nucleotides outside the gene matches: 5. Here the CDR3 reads CASSLSTGGRETQYF. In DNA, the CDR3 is TGTGCCAGCAGTTTGTCGACAGGGGGCCGAGAGACCCAGTACTTC.

The CDR3 region has the DNA TGTGCCAGCAGCGTAGGACCCGGGGGGAGTCAGCCCCAGCATTTT. Translated, it gives CASSVGPGGSQPQHF. This chain links TRBV9 with TRBJ1-5; a weak D match, TRBD1 (5 bases). The CDR3 is 15 amino acids. The germline V and J ends were trimmed by 0 bases and 6 bases, with 13 bases remaining between them. Germline assignment: CDR1 SGDLS and CDR2 YYNGEE. The variable domain in full, completed from reference TRBV9 and TRBJ1-5, reads DSGVTQTPKHLITATGQRVTLRCSPRSGDLSVYWYQQSLDQGLQFLIQYYNGEERAKGNILERFSAQQFPDLHSELNLSSLELGDSALYFCASSVGPGGSQPQHFGDGTRLSIL.

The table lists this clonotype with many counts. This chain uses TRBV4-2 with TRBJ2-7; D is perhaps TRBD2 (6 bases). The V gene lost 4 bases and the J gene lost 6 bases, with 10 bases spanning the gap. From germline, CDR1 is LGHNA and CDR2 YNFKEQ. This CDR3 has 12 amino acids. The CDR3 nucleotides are TGTGCCAGCAGCCGGCGGGGTAGCGAGCAGTACTTC. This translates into CASSRRGSEQYF.

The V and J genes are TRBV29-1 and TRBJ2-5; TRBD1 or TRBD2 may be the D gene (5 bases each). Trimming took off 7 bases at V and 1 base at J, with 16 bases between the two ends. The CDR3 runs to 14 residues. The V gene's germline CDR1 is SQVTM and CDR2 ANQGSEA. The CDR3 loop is CSAPPRGPQETQYF. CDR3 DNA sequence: TGCAGCGCCCCTCCCCGGGGACCCCAAGAGACCCAGTACTTC.

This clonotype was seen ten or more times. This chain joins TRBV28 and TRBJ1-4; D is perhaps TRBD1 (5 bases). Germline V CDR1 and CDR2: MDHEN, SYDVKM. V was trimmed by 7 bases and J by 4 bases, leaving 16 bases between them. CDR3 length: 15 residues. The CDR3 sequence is CASNPMRGLNEKLFF. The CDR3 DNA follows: TGTGCCAGCAACCCTATGAGGGGACTTAATGAAAAACTGTTTTTT. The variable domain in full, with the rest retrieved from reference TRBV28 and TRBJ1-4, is DVKVTQSSRYLVKRTGEKVFLECVQDMDHENMFWYRQDPGLGLRLIYFSYDVKMKEKGDIPEGYSVSREKKERFSLILESASTNQTSMYLCASNPMRGLNEKLFFGSGTQLSVL.

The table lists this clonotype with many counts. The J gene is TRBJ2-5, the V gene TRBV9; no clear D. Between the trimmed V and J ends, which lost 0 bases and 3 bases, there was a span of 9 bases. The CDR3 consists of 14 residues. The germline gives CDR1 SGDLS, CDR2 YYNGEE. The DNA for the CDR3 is TGTGCCAGCAGCGTAGGGCCAGTTGAAGAGACCCAGTACTTC. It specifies CASSVGPVEETQYF.

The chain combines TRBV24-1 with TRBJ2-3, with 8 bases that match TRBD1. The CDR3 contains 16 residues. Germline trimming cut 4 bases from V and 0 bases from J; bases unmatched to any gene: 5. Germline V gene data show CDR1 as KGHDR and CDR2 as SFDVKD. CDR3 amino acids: CATSDKQGDSTDTQYF. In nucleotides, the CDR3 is TGTGCCACCAGTGACAAACAGGGGGATAGCACAGATACGCAGTATTTT.

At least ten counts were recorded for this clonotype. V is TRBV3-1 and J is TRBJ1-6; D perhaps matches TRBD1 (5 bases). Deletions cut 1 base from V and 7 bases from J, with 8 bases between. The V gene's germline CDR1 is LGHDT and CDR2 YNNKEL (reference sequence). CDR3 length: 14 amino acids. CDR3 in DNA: TGTGCCAGCAGCCAAGTTGGGGGAAATTCACCCCTCCACTTT. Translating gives CASSQVGGNSPLHF.

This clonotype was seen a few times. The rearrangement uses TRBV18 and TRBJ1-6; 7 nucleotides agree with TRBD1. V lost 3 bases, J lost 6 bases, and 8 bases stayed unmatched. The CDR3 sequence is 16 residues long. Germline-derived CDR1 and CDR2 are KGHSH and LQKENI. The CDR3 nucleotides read TGTGCCAGCTCACCCCTAAAAGGGGGCCGTAATTCACCCCTCCACTTT. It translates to CASSPLKGGRNSPLHF.

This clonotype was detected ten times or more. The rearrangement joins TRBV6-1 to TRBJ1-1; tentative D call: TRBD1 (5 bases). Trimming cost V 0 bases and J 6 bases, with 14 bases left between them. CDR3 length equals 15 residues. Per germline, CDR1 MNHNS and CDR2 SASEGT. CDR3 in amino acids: CASSEALGTGAEAFF. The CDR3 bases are TGTGCCAGCAGTGAAGCTTTAGGGACGGGGGCTGAAGCTTTCTTT.

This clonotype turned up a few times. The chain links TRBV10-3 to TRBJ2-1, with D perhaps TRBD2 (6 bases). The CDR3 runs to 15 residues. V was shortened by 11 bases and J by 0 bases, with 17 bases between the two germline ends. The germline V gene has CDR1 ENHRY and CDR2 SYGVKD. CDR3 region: CAAGRTWSSYNEQFF. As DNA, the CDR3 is TGTGCCGCGGGACGAACTTGGAGCTCCTACAATGAGCAGTTCTTC.

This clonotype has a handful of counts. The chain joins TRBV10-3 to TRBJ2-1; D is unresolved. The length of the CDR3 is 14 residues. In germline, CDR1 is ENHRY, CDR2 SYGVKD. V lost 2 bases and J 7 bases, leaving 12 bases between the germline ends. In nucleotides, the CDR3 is TGTGCCATCAGTGAGAGGTACGGTAGGAATGAGCAGTTCTTC. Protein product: CAISERYGRNEQFF.

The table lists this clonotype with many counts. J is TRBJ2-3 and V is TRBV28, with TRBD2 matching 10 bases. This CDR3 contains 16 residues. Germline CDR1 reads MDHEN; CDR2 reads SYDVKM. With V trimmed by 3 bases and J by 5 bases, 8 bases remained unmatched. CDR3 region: CASSFQAGGPIDTQYF. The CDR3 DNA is TGTGCCAGCAGTTTCCAAGCGGGAGGGCCTATAGATACGCAGTATTTT. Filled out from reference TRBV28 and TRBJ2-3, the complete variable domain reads DVKVTQSSRYLVKRTGEKVFLECVQDMDHENMFWYRQDPGLGLRLIYFSYDVKMKEKGDIPEGYSVSREKKERFSLILESASTNQTSMYLCASSFQAGGPIDTQYFGPGTRLTVL.

The CDR3 protein is CAIRTGTDNYEQYF. The CDR3 coding sequence is TGTGCCATCAGAACCGGGACGGACAACTACGAGCAGTACTTC. The rearrangement joins TRBV10-3 to TRBJ2-7; D is perhaps TRBD1 or TRBD2 (5 bases each). Germline CDR1 reads ENHRY; CDR2 reads SYGVKD. The V and J ends lost 6 bases and 3 bases respectively, with 15 bases between them. CDR3 length equals 14 residues.

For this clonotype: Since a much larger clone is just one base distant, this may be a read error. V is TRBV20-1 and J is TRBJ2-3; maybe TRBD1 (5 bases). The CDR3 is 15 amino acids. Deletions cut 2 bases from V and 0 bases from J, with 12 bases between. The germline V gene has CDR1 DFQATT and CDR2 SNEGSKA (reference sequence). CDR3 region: CSARKDSTSTDTQYF. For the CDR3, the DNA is TGCAGTGCTAGAAAAGACAGCACTAGCACAGATACGCAGTATTTT.

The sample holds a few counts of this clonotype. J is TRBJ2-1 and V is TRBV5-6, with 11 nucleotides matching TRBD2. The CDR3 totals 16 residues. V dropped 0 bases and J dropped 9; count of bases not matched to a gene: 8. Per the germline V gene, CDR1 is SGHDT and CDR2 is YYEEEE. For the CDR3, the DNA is TGTGCCAGCAGCTTGGCCACTAGCGGGAGTTGGGGTGAGCAGTTCTTC. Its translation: CASSLATSGSWGEQFF.

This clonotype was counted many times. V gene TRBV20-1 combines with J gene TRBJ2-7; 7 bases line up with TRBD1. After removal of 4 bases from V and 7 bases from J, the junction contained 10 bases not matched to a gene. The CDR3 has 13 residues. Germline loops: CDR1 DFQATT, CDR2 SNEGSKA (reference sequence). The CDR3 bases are TGCAGTGCTACCCGAGAGGGGGCCGGGGAGCAGTACTTC. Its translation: CSATREGAGEQYF.

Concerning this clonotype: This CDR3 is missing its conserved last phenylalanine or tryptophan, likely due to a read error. The CDR3 DNA sequence: TGCAGCGTTGAAGAGCCTAGCGGGAGGGCGTACAATGAGCAGTTCCTC. Its protein product is CSVEEPSGRAYNEQFL. This chain uses TRBV29-1 with TRBJ2-1; 12 bases are a match to TRBD2. This CDR3 has 16 amino acids. The germline V gene encodes CDR1 SQVTM and CDR2 ANQGSEA. The V segment lost 0 bases and the J segment 4 bases; nucleotides outside the gene matches: 4.

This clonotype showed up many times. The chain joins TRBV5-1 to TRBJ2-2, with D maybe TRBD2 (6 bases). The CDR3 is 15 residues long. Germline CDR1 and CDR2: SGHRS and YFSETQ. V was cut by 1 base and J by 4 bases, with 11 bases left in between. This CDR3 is CASSLNSGTTGELFF. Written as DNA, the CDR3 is TGCGCCAGCAGCTTGAATAGCGGAACCACCGGGGAGCTGTTTTTT.

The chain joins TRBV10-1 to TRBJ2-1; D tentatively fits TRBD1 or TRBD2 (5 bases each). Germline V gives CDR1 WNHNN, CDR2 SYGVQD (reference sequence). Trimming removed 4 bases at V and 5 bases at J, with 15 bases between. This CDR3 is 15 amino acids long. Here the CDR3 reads CASSAVAGAHNEQFF. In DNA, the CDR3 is TGCGCCAGCAGTGCTGTAGCCGGGGCCCACAATGAGCAGTTCTTC.